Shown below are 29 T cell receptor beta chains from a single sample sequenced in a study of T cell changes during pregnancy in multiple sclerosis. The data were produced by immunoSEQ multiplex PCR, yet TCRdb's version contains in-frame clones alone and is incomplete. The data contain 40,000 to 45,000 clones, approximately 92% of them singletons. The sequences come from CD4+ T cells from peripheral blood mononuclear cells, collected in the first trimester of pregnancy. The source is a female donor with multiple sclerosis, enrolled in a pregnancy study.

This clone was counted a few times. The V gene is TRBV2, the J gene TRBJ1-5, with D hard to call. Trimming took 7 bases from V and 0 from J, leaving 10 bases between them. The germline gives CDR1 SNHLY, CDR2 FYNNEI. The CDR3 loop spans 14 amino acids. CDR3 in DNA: TGTGCCAGCATGGGCCTTCGTAGCAATCAGCCCCAGCATTTT. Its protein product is CASMGLRSNQPQHF.

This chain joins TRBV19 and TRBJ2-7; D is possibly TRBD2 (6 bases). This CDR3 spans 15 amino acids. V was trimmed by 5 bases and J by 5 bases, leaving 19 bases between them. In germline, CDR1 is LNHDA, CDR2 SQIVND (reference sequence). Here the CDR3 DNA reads TGTGCCAGTAGTTCCACCTGGGACTTCACCGACGAGCAGTACTTC. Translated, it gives CASSSTWDFTDEQYF.

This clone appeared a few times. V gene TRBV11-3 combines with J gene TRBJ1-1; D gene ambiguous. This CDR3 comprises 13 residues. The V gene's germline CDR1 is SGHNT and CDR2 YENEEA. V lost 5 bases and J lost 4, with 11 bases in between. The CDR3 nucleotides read TGTGCCAGCAGCCTAACGACGGGCACTGAAGCTTTCTTT. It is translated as CASSLTTGTEAFF.

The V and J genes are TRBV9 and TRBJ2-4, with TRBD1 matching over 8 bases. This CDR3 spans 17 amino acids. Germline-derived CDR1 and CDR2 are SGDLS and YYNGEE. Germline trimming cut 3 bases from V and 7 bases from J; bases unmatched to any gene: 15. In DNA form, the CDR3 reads TGTGCCAGCAGCGCCGCTGACAGGGGAAATGTGGGCAACATTCAGTACTTC. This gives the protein CASSAADRGNVGNIQYF.

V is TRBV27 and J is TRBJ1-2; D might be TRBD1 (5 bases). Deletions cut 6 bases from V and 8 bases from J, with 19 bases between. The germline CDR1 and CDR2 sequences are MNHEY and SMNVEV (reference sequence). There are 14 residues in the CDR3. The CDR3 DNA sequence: TGTGCCAGCAGGCACCGGGGAGCGGGGCTCGGCTACACCTTC. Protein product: CASRHRGAGLGYTF.

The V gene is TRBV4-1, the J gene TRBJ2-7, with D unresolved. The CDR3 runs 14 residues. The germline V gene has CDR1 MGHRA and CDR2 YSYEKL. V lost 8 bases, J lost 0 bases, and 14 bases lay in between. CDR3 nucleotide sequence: TGCGCCAGCGCCTTGCGAGAGGTCTCCTACGAGCAGTACTTC. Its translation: CASALREVSYEQYF.

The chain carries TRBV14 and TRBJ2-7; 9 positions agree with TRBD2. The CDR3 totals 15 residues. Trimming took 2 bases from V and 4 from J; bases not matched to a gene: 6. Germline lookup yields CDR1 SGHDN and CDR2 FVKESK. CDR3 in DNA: TGTGCCAGCAGCCAAACCCTAAGCGGGAGGTACGAGCAGTACTTC. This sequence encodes CASSQTLSGRYEQYF.

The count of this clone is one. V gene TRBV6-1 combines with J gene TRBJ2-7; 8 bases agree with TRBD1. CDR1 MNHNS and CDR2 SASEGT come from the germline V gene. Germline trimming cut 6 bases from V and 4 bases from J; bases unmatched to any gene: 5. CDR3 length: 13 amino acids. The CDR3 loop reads CASRGDRLYEQYF. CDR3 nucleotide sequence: TGTGCCAGCAGAGGGGACAGGCTATACGAGCAGTACTTC.

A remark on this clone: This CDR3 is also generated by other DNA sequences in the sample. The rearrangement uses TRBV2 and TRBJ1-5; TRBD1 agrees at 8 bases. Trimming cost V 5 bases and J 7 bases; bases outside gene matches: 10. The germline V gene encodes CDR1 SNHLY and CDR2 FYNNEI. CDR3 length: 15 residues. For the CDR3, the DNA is TGTGCCAGCAGTTCCCAGGGGGCAGGGGGACAGCCCCAGCATTTT. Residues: CASSSQGAGGQPQHF.

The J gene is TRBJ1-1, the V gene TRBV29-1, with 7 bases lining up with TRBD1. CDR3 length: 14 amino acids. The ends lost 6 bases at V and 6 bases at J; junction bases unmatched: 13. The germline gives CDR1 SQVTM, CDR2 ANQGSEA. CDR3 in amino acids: CSVDKTGNWAEAFF. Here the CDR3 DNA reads TGCAGCGTGGACAAGACAGGGAATTGGGCTGAAGCTTTCTTT.

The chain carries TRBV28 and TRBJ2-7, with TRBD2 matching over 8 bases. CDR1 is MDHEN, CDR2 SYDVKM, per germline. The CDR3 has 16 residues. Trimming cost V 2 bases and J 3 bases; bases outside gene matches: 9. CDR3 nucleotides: TGTGCCAGCAGTTTACTCCCCGGGAGGGCGGGCTACGAGCAGTACTTC. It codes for CASSLLPGRAGYEQYF.

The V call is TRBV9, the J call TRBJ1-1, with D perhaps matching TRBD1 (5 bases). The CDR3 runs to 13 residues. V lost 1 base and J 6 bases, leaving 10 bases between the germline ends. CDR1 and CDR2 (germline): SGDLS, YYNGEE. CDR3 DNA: TGTGCCAGCAGCGTAAGAGCAGGGTCTGAAGCTTTCTTT. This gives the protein CASSVRAGSEAFF.

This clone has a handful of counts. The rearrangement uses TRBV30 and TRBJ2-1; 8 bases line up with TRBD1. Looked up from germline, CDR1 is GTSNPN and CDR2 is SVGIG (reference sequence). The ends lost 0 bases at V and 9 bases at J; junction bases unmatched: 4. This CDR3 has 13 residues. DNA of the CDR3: TGTGCCTGGAGTGTACAGGGGGATAGTGAGCAGTTCTTC. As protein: CAWSVQGDSEQFF.

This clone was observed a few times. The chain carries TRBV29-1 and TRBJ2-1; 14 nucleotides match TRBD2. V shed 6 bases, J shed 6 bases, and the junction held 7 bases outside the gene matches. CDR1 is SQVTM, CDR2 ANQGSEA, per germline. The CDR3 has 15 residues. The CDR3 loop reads CSVVPTSGRGNEQFF. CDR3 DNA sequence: TGCAGCGTCGTACCGACTAGCGGGAGGGGCAATGAGCAGTTCTTC.

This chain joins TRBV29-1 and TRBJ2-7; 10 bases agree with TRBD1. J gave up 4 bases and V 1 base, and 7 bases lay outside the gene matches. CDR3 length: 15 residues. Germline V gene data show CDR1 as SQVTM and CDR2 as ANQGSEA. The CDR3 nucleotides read TGCAGCGTTGAAGTATTGACAGGGGGCGTTTACGAGCAGTACTTC. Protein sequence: CSVEVLTGGVYEQYF.

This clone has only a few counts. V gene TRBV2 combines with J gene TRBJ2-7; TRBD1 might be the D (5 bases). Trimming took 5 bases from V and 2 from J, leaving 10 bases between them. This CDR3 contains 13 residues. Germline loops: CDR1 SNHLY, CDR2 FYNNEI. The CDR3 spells CASSFQGAYEQYF. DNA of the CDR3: TGTGCCAGCAGTTTCCAGGGCGCCTACGAGCAGTACTTC.

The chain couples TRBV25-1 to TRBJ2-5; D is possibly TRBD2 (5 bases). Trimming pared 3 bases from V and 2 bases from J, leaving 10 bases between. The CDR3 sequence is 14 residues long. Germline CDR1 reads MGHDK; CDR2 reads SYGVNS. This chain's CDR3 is CASSDWERQETQYF. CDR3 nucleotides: TGTGCCAGCAGTGATTGGGAGCGGCAAGAGACCCAGTACTTC.

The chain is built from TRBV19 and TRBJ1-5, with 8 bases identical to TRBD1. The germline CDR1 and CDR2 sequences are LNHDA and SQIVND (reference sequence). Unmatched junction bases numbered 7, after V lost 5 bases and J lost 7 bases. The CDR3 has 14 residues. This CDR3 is CASSRPGQAQPQHF. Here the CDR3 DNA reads TGTGCCAGTAGTCGTCCGGGACAGGCCCAGCCCCAGCATTTT.

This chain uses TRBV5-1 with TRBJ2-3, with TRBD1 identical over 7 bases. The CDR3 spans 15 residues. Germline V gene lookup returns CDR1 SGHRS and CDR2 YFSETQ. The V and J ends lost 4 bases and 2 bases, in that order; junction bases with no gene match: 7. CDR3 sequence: CASSISGTDTDTQYF. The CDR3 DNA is TGCGCCAGCAGCATCTCCGGGACAGACACAGATACGCAGTATTTT.

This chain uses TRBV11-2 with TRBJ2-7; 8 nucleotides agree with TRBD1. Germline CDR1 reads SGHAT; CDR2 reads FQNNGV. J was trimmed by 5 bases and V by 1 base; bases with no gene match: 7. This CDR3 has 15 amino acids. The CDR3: CASSLVLDRVHEQYF. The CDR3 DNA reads TGTGCCAGCAGCTTAGTTTTGGACAGGGTCCACGAGCAGTACTTC.

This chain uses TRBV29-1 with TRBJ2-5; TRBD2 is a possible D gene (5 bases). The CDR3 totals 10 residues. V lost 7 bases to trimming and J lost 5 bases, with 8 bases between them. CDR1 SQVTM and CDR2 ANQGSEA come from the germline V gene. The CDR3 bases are TGCAGCGGGAGGTCCGAGACCCAGTACTTC. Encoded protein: CSGRSETQYF.

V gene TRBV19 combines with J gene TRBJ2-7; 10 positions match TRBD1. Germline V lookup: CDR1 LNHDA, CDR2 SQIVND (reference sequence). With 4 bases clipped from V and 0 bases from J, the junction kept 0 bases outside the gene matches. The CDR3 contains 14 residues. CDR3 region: CASSRTGGSYEQYF. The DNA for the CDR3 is TGTGCCAGTAGTAGGACAGGGGGCTCCTACGAGCAGTACTTC.

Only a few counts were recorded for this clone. CDR3 nucleotide sequence: TGTGCCAGCAGCTTGGGACTAGCGGGAGCTCCCCAGTACTTC. Translated: CASSLGLAGAPQYF. This chain links TRBV7-3 with TRBJ2-5, with 14 positions matching TRBD2. The trim removed 3 bases at V and 9 bases at J, leaving 3 bases unmatched. This CDR3 comprises 14 residues. Germline CDR1 reads SGHTA; CDR2 reads FQGTGA.

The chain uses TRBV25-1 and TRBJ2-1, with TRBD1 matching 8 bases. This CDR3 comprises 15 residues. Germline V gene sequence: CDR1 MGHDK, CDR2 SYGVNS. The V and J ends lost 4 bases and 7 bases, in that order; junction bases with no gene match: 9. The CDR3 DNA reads TGTGCCAGCAGTGGAACAGGGGGTAAAGGGAATGAGCAGTTCTTC. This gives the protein CASSGTGGKGNEQFF.

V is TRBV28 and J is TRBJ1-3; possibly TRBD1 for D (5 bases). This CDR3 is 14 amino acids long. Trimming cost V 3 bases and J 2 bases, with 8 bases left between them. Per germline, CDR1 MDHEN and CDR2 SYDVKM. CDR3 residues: CASSFGGAGNTIYF. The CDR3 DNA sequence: TGTGCCAGCAGTTTCGGGGGAGCTGGAAACACCATATATTTT.

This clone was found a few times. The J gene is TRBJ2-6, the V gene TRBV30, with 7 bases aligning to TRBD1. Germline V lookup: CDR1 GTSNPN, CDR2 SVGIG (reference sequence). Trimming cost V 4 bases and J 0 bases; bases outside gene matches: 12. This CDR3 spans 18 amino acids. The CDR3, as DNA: TGTGCCTGGACCATCCGGGACAGACATCTCTCTGGGGCCAACGTCCTGACTTTC. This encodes CAWTIRDRHLSGANVLTF.

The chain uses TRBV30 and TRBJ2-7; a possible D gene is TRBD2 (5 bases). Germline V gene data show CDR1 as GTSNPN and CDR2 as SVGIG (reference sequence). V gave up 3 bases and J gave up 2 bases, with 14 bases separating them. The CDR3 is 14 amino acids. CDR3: CAWSLSGGPYEQYF. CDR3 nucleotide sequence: TGTGCCTGGAGCCTCTCTGGAGGTCCCTACGAGCAGTACTTC.

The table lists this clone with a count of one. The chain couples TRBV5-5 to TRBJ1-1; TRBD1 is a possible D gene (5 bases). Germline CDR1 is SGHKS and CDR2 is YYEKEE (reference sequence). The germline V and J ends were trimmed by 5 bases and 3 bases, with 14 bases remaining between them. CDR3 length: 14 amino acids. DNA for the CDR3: TGTGCCAGCAGAGAACTTCAGGGTTACACTGAAGCTTTCTTT. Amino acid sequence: CASRELQGYTEAFF.

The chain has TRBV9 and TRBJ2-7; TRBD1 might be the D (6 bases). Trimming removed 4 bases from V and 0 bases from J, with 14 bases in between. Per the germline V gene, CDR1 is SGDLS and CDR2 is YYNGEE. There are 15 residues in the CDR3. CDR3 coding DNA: TGTGCCAGCAGCACCAGGACAGAGCACTCCTACGAGCAGTACTTC. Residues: CASSTRTEHSYEQYF.